The clone carrying this TCR beta chain was seen more than once but under ten times. Its antigen is currently unknown. Sequencing used immunoSEQ multiplex PCR; TCRdb keeps in-frame clones, though not all of them. The top ten hold about a tenth of the sample, which has tens of thousands of clones, around 75% seen once. Each tumor contributed about 19-55 mg of diced tissue. The sample originates from a study of early stage breast cancer tumors. Study results and caveats: Enriched TCRB sequences shared across patients were mostly commonly generated sequences.

CDR3 length equals 16 residues. Germline loops: CDR1 SGHTA, CDR2 FQGNSA. The V gene lost 1 base and the J gene lost 5 bases, with 17 bases spanning the gap. Sequencing was performed on breast tumor tissue. The origin of this receptor is a person aged 25 to 39 with breast cancer. The rearrangement uses TRBV7-2 and TRBJ2-5; possibly TRBD1 for D (6 bases). This chain's CDR3 is CASSLGGTTRRETQYF. The CDR3 DNA reads as TGTGCCAGCAGCTTAGGAGGGACAACAAGAAGGGAGACCCAGTACTTC.